These 18 T cell receptor beta chains came from one sample sequenced in a study of technical replicates of blood from several donors. Libraries were prepared by immunoSEQ multiplex PCR; TCRdb keeps only in-frame clonotypes and omits some of them. The sample carries tens of thousands of clones, 85% to 95% recorded once. Sample: T cells isolated from PBMCs. The receptors derive from a human donor in good health.

This chain links TRBV28 with TRBJ2-2; tentatively, D is TRBD2 (5 bases). The ends were cut back, 2 bases at V and 2 bases at J, with 9 bases in the middle. Germline V gene data show CDR1 as MDHEN and CDR2 as SYDVKM. The length of the CDR3 is 15 residues. The CDR3 here is CASSLLAANTGELFF. In DNA, the CDR3 is TGTGCCAGCAGTTTACTAGCTGCCAACACCGGGGAGCTGTTTTTT.

CDR3 sequence: CASSPSVSYEQYF. DNA of the CDR3: TGTGCCAGCAGTCCTAGCGTATCCTACGAGCAGTACTTC. The J gene is TRBJ2-7, the V gene TRBV6-1; D possibly corresponds to TRBD2 (6 bases). Trimming pared 5 bases from V and 1 base from J, leaving 9 bases between. From germline, CDR1 is MNHNS and CDR2 SASEGT. This CDR3 has 13 residues.

V is TRBV5-6 and J is TRBJ2-3; a weak D match, TRBD2 (6 bases). Germline V gene data show CDR1 as SGHDT and CDR2 as YYEEEE. V lost 4 bases and J lost 2, with 8 bases in between. The CDR3 has 13 amino acids. This CDR3 reads CASSRRATDTQYF. The CDR3 DNA follows: TGTGCCAGCAGCCGGAGGGCCACAGATACGCAGTATTTT.

Only one count was recorded for this clone. This chain uses TRBV2 with TRBJ1-3; D unclear. The CDR3 is 14 residues long. Looked up from germline, CDR1 is SNHLY and CDR2 is FYNNEI. The V end lost 8 bases, the J end lost 2 bases, and 13 bases lay between the germline ends. The CDR3 here is CASCVQATGNTIYF. As DNA, the CDR3 is TGTGCCAGCTGTGTCCAGGCTACTGGAAACACCATATATTTT. The full variable domain, completed using reference TRBV2 and TRBJ1-3, is EPEVTQTPSHQVTQMGQEVILRCVPISNHLYFYWYRQILGQKVEFLVSFYNNEISEKSEIFDDQFSVERPDGSNFTLKIRSTKLEDSAMYFCASCVQATGNTIYFGEGSWLTVV.

V and J are TRBV28 and TRBJ1-1, with TRBD1 as a possible D gene (6 bases). V was cut by 6 bases and J by 7 bases, with 21 bases left in between. The germline V gene has CDR1 MDHEN and CDR2 SYDVKM. CDR3 length: 15 residues. The CDR3 DNA reads TGTGCCAGCAGCCCAACCCGGGACAAAGCTTTTGAAGCTTTCTTT. Amino acid sequence: CASSPTRDKAFEAFF.

This sequence joins TRBV6-5 and TRBJ1-3; D gene ambiguous. Trimming pared 2 bases from V and 5 bases from J, leaving 16 bases between. The CDR3 spans 16 residues. From germline, CDR1 is MNHEY and CDR2 SVGAGI. This CDR3 reads CASSYGRTLYRNTIYF. CDR3 nucleotide sequence: TGTGCCAGCAGTTACGGGAGGACCCTATACAGAAACACCATATATTTT.

The rearrangement uses TRBV5-1 and TRBJ2-3; D is unresolved. The V end was cut by 4 bases, the J end by 2 bases, with 11 bases between. The CDR3 is 14 amino acids. CDR1 and CDR2 (germline): SGHRS, YFSETQ. The CDR3 here is CASSRGPLTDTQYF. The CDR3 DNA reads as TGCGCCAGCAGCCGCGGCCCTCTCACAGATACGCAGTATTTT.

The rearrangement joins TRBV4-1 to TRBJ2-1, with D perhaps TRBD1 (6 bases). The V and J ends lost 11 bases and 1 base respectively, with 21 bases between them. The CDR3 extends over 16 amino acids. Germline-derived CDR1 and CDR2 are MGHRA and YSYEKL. The CDR3 loop reads CAGGTSTGDSYNEQFF. Here the CDR3 DNA reads TGCGCCGGGGGAACCTCGACAGGCGATTCCTACAATGAGCAGTTCTTC.

This chain connects TRBV5-4 to TRBJ2-1, with D possibly TRBD1 on 5 matching bases. The CDR3 covers 14 residues. The germline V gene has CDR1 SGHNT and CDR2 YYREEE (reference sequence). V dropped 6 bases and J dropped 2 bases, with 12 bases sitting between them. The DNA for the CDR3 is TGTGCCAGCAATCCGGACAAGACCTACAATGAGCAGTTCTTC. Protein product: CASNPDKTYNEQFF.

The chain recombines TRBV7-2 with TRBJ2-3; D is ambiguous. From germline, CDR1 is SGHTA and CDR2 FQGNSA. The ends were cut back, 2 bases at V and 7 bases at J, with 10 bases in the middle. This CDR3 is built from 13 residues. CDR3 residues: CASSLQATHTQYF. CDR3 in DNA: TGTGCCAGCAGCTTACAAGCGACCCATACGCAGTATTTT.

This clone has a single count. The rearrangement links TRBV7-9 to TRBJ1-3; no definite D call. The germline V gene encodes CDR1 SEHNR and CDR2 FQNEAQ (reference sequence). The CDR3 sequence is 13 residues long. With 5 bases removed from V and 5 bases from J, the gap between germline ends came to 10 bases. CDR3 sequence (DNA): TGTGCCAGCAGCCCGGGTCTTAGAAACACCATATATTTT. Protein sequence: CASSPGLRNTIYF.

V gene TRBV4-2 combines with J gene TRBJ1-3, with TRBD1 matching over 7 bases. The germline gives CDR1 LGHNA, CDR2 YNFKEQ. The CDR3 runs 15 residues. The V and J ends lost 2 bases and 7 bases, in that order; junction bases with no gene match: 8. Here the CDR3 DNA reads TGTGCCAGCAGCCAACTTACAGGGGATAGGAACACCATATATTTT. Translating it yields CASSQLTGDRNTIYF.

The gene calls are TRBV6-6 and TRBJ2-7; D not resolved. CDR1 is MNHNY, CDR2 SVGAGI, per germline (reference sequence). V was shortened by 0 bases and J by 6 bases, with 6 bases between the two germline ends. There are 12 residues in the CDR3. CDR3 residues: CASSYSTVEQYF. The CDR3 DNA reads TGTGCCAGCAGTTACTCGACTGTCGAGCAGTACTTC.

This chain uses TRBV10-1 with TRBJ2-3; 7 bases line up with TRBD2. Germline CDR1 reads WNHNN; CDR2 reads SYGVQD (reference sequence). Trimming removed 2 bases from V and 4 bases from J; junction bases left unmatched: 12. The CDR3 is 17 residues long. CDR3 protein: CASSEIRAGVSADTQYF. The DNA for the CDR3 is TGCGCCAGCAGTGAGATCCGGGCGGGAGTTTCTGCAGATACGCAGTATTTT.

This chain joins TRBV4-1 and TRBJ1-1; D uncertain. The CDR3 runs 19 residues. Trimming left V 8 bases short and J 1 base short, with 29 bases between. Germline values: CDR1 MGHRA, CDR2 YSYEKL. CDR3 region: CASRIEPTRFLSTNTEAFF. CDR3 sequence (DNA): TGCGCCAGCCGTATAGAGCCGACGAGGTTTCTGTCGACGAACACTGAAGCTTTCTTT.

This clone was found once. This chain connects TRBV11-2 to TRBJ2-3; 13 nucleotides align to TRBD2. V shed 6 bases, J shed 0 bases, and the junction held 6 bases outside the gene matches. Germline CDR1 is SGHAT and CDR2 is FQNNGV. This CDR3 contains 17 residues. CDR3 DNA sequence: TGTGCCAGCAGAAAAGGGACTAGCGGGACTAGCACAGATACGCAGTATTTT. Encoded protein: CASRKGTSGTSTDTQYF.

The gene calls are TRBV5-4 and TRBJ2-2, with 10 bases aligning to TRBD2. Germline V lookup: CDR1 SGHNT, CDR2 YYREEE (reference sequence). After removal of 1 base from V and 2 bases from J, the junction contained 8 bases not matched to a gene. CDR3 length equals 18 residues. For the CDR3, the DNA is TGTGCCAGCAGCTTGTCCTCTAGCGGGAGAAGAAACACCGGGGAGCTGTTTTTT. This gives the protein CASSLSSSGRRNTGELFF.

The V gene is TRBV6-1, the J gene TRBJ2-2; D remains unclear. Trimming took off 6 bases at V and 2 bases at J, with 10 bases between the two ends. Germline V CDR1 and CDR2: MNHNS, SASEGT. The CDR3 has 14 residues. CDR3: CASRAHSNTGELFF. The CDR3 DNA sequence: TGTGCCAGCAGGGCACATAGCAACACCGGGGAGCTGTTTTTT.